The 19 T cell receptor beta chains listed next were all sequenced from one sample in a study of T cells in Graves' hyperthyroidism and ophthalmopathy (dated by TCRdb to the late 2010s). To prepare the library, multiplex PCR was applied. The sequencer listed for this sample is Illumina HiSeq 2000. Amplification of TCR beta CDR3 regions was carried out from RNA transcripts. A first-round RT-PCR of the TCR CDR3 used the HTBI primer set with the Qiagen OneStep RT-PCR kit. The public reads were quality trimmed at Q25 with fastp and then assembled into clones with MiXCR by TCRdb, keeping productive beta chains. When rows share a CDR3 protein, they turn into one entry using the most common DNA and genes. The sample contains approximately 600,000 distinct CDR3 sequences, less than 25% of them found a single time. The ten largest clonotypes hold 30% to 40% of the sample. The specimen sequenced was blood. The receptors stem from a man aged 30-40 years with Graves' ophthalmopathy.

This chain uses TRBV6-2 or TRBV6-3 with TRBJ2-7, with 8 bases lining up with TRBD1. CDR1 and CDR2 (germline): MNHEY, SVGEGT. The length of the CDR3 is 16 residues. V shed 0 bases, J shed 4 bases, and the junction held 8 bases outside the gene matches. The CDR3 is CASSYSGTGLLYEQYF. For the CDR3, the DNA is TGTGCCAGCAGTTACTCTGGGACAGGCTTATTATACGAGCAGTACTTC.

DNA of the CDR3: TGTGCCAGCATTGGGACTAGCGGAGCCTACGAGCAGTACTTC. It encodes CASIGTSGAYEQYF. The chain is built from TRBV7-2 and TRBJ2-7; 11 bases line up with TRBD2. J was trimmed by 2 bases and V by 7 bases; bases with no gene match: 4. Germline V gene data show CDR1 as SGHTA and CDR2 as FQGNSA. The CDR3 consists of 14 residues.

This clonotype was counted many times. The chain employs TRBV28 and TRBJ2-1, with D uncertain. This CDR3 region has 16 residues. V shed 3 bases and J shed 2 bases, with 14 bases lying between them. Germline loops: CDR1 MDHEN, CDR2 SYDVKM. The CDR3 spells CASSFLGRLTYNEQFF. The CDR3 DNA reads TGTGCCAGCAGTTTCCTAGGACGACTCACCTACAATGAGCAGTTCTTC.

This clonotype has ten or more counts. The rearrangement uses TRBV27 and TRBJ2-1; the D gene is possibly TRBD2 (5 bases). The germline V gene encodes CDR1 MNHEY and CDR2 SMNVEV (reference sequence). This CDR3 is built from 14 residues. V lost 5 bases and J lost 6, with 14 bases in between. CDR3 nucleotide sequence: TGTGCCAGCAGTCCGGAGATACGGGGCAATGAGCAGTTCTTC. It translates to CASSPEIRGNEQFF.

The sample holds many counts of this clonotype. The chain has TRBV7-8 and TRBJ2-5, with 8 bases aligning to TRBD2. Germline-derived CDR1 and CDR2 are SGHVS and FQNEAQ. With 2 bases clipped from V and 4 bases from J, the junction kept 6 bases outside the gene matches. The CDR3 contains 15 residues. In nucleotides, the CDR3 is TGTGCCAGCAGCTTACATCGCCTAGCGGGAGAGACCCAGTACTTC. The encoded protein is CASSLHRLAGETQYF.

Many counts were recorded for this clonotype. The V call is TRBV2, the J call TRBJ1-1; 7 nucleotides match TRBD1. The V and J ends lost 5 bases and 12 bases, in that order; junction bases with no gene match: 6. CDR1 is SNHLY and CDR2 is FYNNEI in the germline V gene. This CDR3 contains 11 residues. The CDR3 protein is CASSPDRRPFF. The CDR3 region has the DNA TGTGCCAGCAGTCCGGACAGGCGACCTTTCTTT. Full variable domain (outside the CDR3, taken from reference TRBV2 and TRBJ1-1): EPEVTQTPSHQVTQMGQEVILRCVPISNHLYFYWYRQILGQKVEFLVSFYNNEISEKSEIFDDQFSVERPDGSNFTLKIRSTKLEDSAMYFCASSPDRRPFFGQGTRLTVV.

This clonotype was found many times. The rearrangement links TRBV7-9 to TRBJ2-1; the match to TRBD2 covers 9 bases. V shed 3 bases and J 3 bases; nucleotides not matched to a gene: 3. The CDR3 contains 15 residues. Germline CDR1 reads SEHNR; CDR2 reads FQNEAQ (reference sequence). The CDR3 DNA reads as TGTGCCAGCAGCTTCCTAGCGGGAAGCTACAATGAGCAGTTCTTC. Amino acids: CASSFLAGSYNEQFF.

This clonotype was seen many times. CDR3 nucleotides: TGTGCCAGCAGCGCTGCGGACAGGGGTTATGGCTACACCTTC. Translated: CASSAADRGYGYTF. This chain uses TRBV28 with TRBJ1-2, with 9 bases matching TRBD1. V gave up 6 bases and J gave up 5 bases; unmatched junction bases: 7. Germline CDR1 is MDHEN and CDR2 is SYDVKM. CDR3 length: 14 residues.

V gene TRBV6-1 combines with J gene TRBJ1-1, with 8 bases fitting TRBD1. With V trimmed by 7 bases and J by 6 bases, 10 bases remained unmatched. CDR3 length equals 14 residues. CDR1 and CDR2 from the germline V gene are MNHNS and SASEGT. This chain's CDR3 is CASISQGALAEAFF. For the CDR3, the DNA is TGTGCCAGCATTTCCCAGGGGGCCCTCGCTGAAGCTTTCTTT.

The rearrangement links TRBV5-1 to TRBJ2-2; possible D gene TRBD1, 5 bases. Trimming stripped 0 bases from V and 9 bases from J, with 12 bases between. The CDR3 has 14 amino acids. The germline CDR1 and CDR2 sequences are SGHRS and YFSETQ. The CDR3 region has the DNA TGCGCCAGCAGCTTGGACTGGGGCGAACGGGAGCTGTTTTTT. It translates to CASSLDWGERELFF.

CDR3 DNA: TGCAGCGTTGGGACTAGAGGGAAAGGCTACACCTTC. As protein: CSVGTRGKGYTF. The V gene is TRBV29-1, the J gene TRBJ1-2, with D uncertain. With 4 bases removed from V and 8 bases from J, the gap between germline ends came to 14 bases. CDR3 size: 12 residues. Germline CDR1 is SQVTM and CDR2 is ANQGSEA.

The genes are TRBV6-4 and TRBJ2-7, with 9 nucleotides matching TRBD2. This CDR3 is 18 amino acids long. The trim removed 5 bases at V and 0 bases at J, leaving 14 bases unmatched. CDR1 is MRHNA, CDR2 SNTAGT, per germline. For the CDR3, the DNA is TGTGCCAGCAGTCGGGGGCTAGCGGGAACCTTTAGCTCCTACGAGCAGTACTTC. Protein: CASSRGLAGTFSSYEQYF.

The V gene is TRBV7-6, the J gene TRBJ2-7, with 7 bases fitting TRBD2. Trimming removed 7 bases from V and 5 bases from J; junction bases left unmatched: 14. The germline V gene has CDR1 SGHVS and CDR2 FNYEAQ. The CDR3 extends over 15 amino acids. CDR3 coding DNA: TGTGCCAGCACCCCGGGGGGTCAGGTTTACCACGAGCAGTACTTC. Its protein product is CASTPGGQVYHEQYF.

This clonotype occurred a few times. One junction end disagrees with the germline gene, perhaps due to a read error. The CDR3 sequence is CGSSHRTTGNTIYF. The DNA of the CDR3 is TGTGGCAGCAGCCATCGGACGACCGGAAACACCATATATTTT. The chain links TRBV14 to TRBJ1-3; no clear D gene. CDR3 length: 14 amino acids. Germline lookup yields CDR1 SGHDN and CDR2 FVKESK.

In its sample, this clonotype was seen a few times. The V and J genes are TRBV15 and TRBJ1-1; a weak D match, TRBD1 (5 bases). CDR3 size: 14 residues. The V end lost 7 bases, the J end lost 3 bases, and 15 bases lay between the germline ends. CDR1 is LNHNV and CDR2 is YYDKDF in the germline V gene (reference sequence). CDR3 coding DNA: TGTGCCACCAATAGGCAGGGACTTGACACTGAAGCTTTCTTT. Protein product: CATNRQGLDTEAFF.

This rearrangement joins TRBV27 to TRBJ1-3, with D uncertain. This CDR3 contains 15 residues. Trimming took off 5 bases at V and 3 bases at J, with 14 bases between the two ends. Germline loops: CDR1 MNHEY, CDR2 SMNVEV (reference sequence). CDR3 sequence reads: CASSPSGGFGNTIYF. Written as DNA, the CDR3 is TGTGCCAGCAGTCCCTCGGGAGGGTTTGGAAACACCATATATTTT.

Turning to this clonotype: Just one base apart from a much larger clone, this may be a read error. The genes are TRBV11-2 and TRBJ2-2; the D is unclear. The germline V gene encodes CDR1 SGHAT and CDR2 FQNNGV. Deletions cut 6 bases from V and 3 bases from J, with 8 bases between. This CDR3 has 13 residues. CDR3: CASRRQDTGELFF. In DNA form, the CDR3 reads TGTGCCAGCAGACGTCAGGACACCGGGGAGCTGTTTTTT.

This sequence joins TRBV9 and TRBJ2-5; 8 positions match TRBD2. CDR3 size: 13 residues. After removal of 10 bases from V and 5 bases from J, the junction contained 10 bases not matched to a gene. CDR1 is SGDLS, CDR2 YYNGEE, per germline. CDR3 nucleotide sequence: TGTGCCGCCGGGACTAGGTTGGGGGAGACCCAGTACTTC. It is translated as CAAGTRLGETQYF.

V usage is TRBV12-3 or TRBV12-4 and J usage is TRBJ2-1; 7 bases map to TRBD2. This CDR3 has 12 amino acids. V trimming: 6 bases; J trimming: 6 bases; junction bases outside the gene matches: 2. The CDR3 DNA sequence: TGTGCCAGCAGACGGGGGGTCAATGAGCAGTTCTTC. Translated, it gives CASRRGVNEQFF.